These 7 T cell receptor beta chains were all obtained from the same sample, sequenced in a study of T cell responses to AZD1222 COVID-19 vaccine. Profiling relied on immunoSEQ multiplex PCR, and the TCRdb table lists in-frame clones only, not all of them. In the table there are about 120,000 clones, 80% to 90% of which are singletons. The material was peripheral blood, obtained on day 0 of AZD1222 vaccination. These receptors were collected from an adult in good health.

V is TRBV4-3 and J is TRBJ1-5; no definite D call. The V end was cut by 0 bases, the J end by 7 bases, with 13 bases between. CDR3 length: 15 amino acids. The germline CDR1 and CDR2 sequences are LGHNA and YSLEER. This chain's CDR3 is CASSQDAGYHQPQHF. The CDR3, as DNA: TGCGCCAGCAGCCAAGATGCGGGGTACCACCAGCCCCAGCATTTT.

The V gene is TRBV28, the J gene TRBJ2-7, with 8 bases fitting TRBD2. CDR3 size: 13 residues. Trimming removed 8 bases from V and 3 bases from J; junction bases left unmatched: 6. Germline V lookup: CDR1 MDHEN, CDR2 SYDVKM. CDR3 sequence (DNA): TGTGCCAGCGAGAGGACTAGCAGCTACGAGCAGTACTTC. Translation gives CASERTSSYEQYF.

This rearrangement joins TRBV7-2 to TRBJ2-2; the D gene is possibly TRBD1 (6 bases). Germline CDR1 is SGHTA and CDR2 is FQGNSA. This CDR3 is built from 16 residues. The germline V and J ends were trimmed by 2 bases and 1 base, with 11 bases remaining between them. The CDR3 loop reads CASSLPRDKNTGELFF. The CDR3 DNA follows: TGTGCCAGCAGCTTACCCCGGGACAAGAACACCGGGGAGCTGTTTTTT.

This clone was counted a single time. The V and J genes are TRBV7-9 and TRBJ2-5; D is possibly TRBD2 (7 bases). Trimming stripped 8 bases from V and 5 bases from J, with 9 bases between. Germline loops: CDR1 SEHNR, CDR2 FQNEAQ (reference sequence). The CDR3 length is 11 residues. The CDR3 loop is CASEGGETQYF. The CDR3, as DNA: TGTGCCAGCGAGGGGGGGGAGACCCAGTACTTC.

The chain has TRBV14 and TRBJ1-1, with D uncertain. The CDR3 runs to 19 residues. In germline, CDR1 is SGHDN, CDR2 FVKESK. V lost 0 bases to trimming and J lost 5 bases, with 25 bases between them. The CDR3 protein is CASSQDRPGSDVRATEAFF. CDR3 nucleotide sequence: TGTGCCAGCAGCCAAGATCGGCCGGGCAGCGACGTGAGAGCGACTGAAGCTTTCTTT.

The chain carries TRBV4-1 and TRBJ2-1; 7 nucleotides line up with TRBD2. V was clipped by 1 base and J by 4 bases; unmatched bases: 4. The CDR3 sequence is 15 residues long. Germline loops: CDR1 MGHRA, CDR2 YSYEKL. In nucleotides, the CDR3 is TGCGCCAGCAGCCAAGCTAGCGGCTTTTACAATGAGCAGTTCTTC. This codes for CASSQASGFYNEQFF.

In this sample, this clone turned up once. J is TRBJ1-3 and V is TRBV13; D gene unclear. The length of the CDR3 is 14 residues. V dropped 6 bases and J dropped 0 bases, with 9 bases sitting between them. The germline V gene encodes CDR1 PRHDT and CDR2 FYEKMQ (reference sequence). CDR3 region: CASRVGVSGNTIYF. The DNA for the CDR3 is TGTGCCAGCAGGGTCGGGGTCTCTGGAAACACCATATATTTT.